This note documents a single T cell receptor (beta chain) sequence. V gave up 8 bases and J gave up 5 bases; unmatched junction bases: 13. CDR3 length equals 15 residues. The V gene's germline CDR1 is MDHEN and CDR2 SYDVKM. The sample belongs to a study of shared clonotypes between healthy human individuals. Sequencing was performed with immunoSEQ multiplex PCR; in TCRdb, only in-frame clones are kept and a portion is missing. The data show hundreds of thousands of clones, with around 81% seen just once and around 13% held by the top ten. The J gene is TRBJ1-1, the V gene TRBV28; 8 bases match TRBD1. The clonotype comes from a woman aged 40 to 50 in good health. Some clones in this sample may be carry-over from other donors' samples. The sample comprised PBMCs. The CDR3 sequence: CASEGQVFGRTEAFF. The DNA for the CDR3 is TGTGCCAGCGAGGGACAGGTCTTCGGAAGAACTGAAGCTTTCTTT. The variable domain in full, completed from reference TRBV28 and TRBJ1-1, reads DVKVTQSSRYLVKRTGEKVFLECVQDMDHENMFWYRQDPGLGLRLIYFSYDVKMKEKGDIPEGYSVSREKKERFSLILESASTNQTSMYLCASEGQVFGRTEAFFGQGTRLTVV.